This T cell receptor beta chain appears in the sequencing data of a study of neoadjuvant nivolumab and ipilimumab in lung cancer. Findings of the study overall: TCR richness and clonality were higher in tumors than adjacent uninvolved lung. Blood richness before therapy tracked richness in tumors resected after neoadjuvant therapy.

The CDR3 contains 12 residues. Between the trimmed V and J ends, which lost 0 bases and 4 bases, there was a span of 4 bases. The germline CDR1 and CDR2 sequences are SGHDT and YYEEEE. TCRdb's copy holds only in-frame clones and misses some; the assay was immunoSEQ multiplex PCR. Of some 43,000 clones in the sample, roughly 89% were seen once. For this clone: The target antigen is unknown.

This TCR was recovered from an adult with non-small cell lung cancer. Some clones in this sample may be carry-over from other donors' samples. The specimen was blood, collected before neoadjuvant nivolumab, alone or with ipilimumab. The V and J genes are TRBV5-6 and TRBJ1-2; D remains unclear. The CDR3 DNA follows: TGTGCCAGCAGCTTGGGTACCTATGGCTACACCTTC. Translating it yields CASSLGTYGYTF.